Listed here are 32 T cell receptor beta chains from one sample, sequenced in a study of human T cells and chemical hapten exposure (dated by TCRdb to about 2021). Read against the paper, the sample's time point label means: pre-sensitization, week 0. What the treatment or condition label conveys for this sample: therapeutic diphenylcyclopropenone sensitization with weekly scalp DPC. The method was RACE. Sequencing was carried out with a NextSeq 500. TCRdb handled the public reads itself, with Q25 trimming in fastp and clone calling in MiXCR, and kept productive beta chains. Rows merge per CDR3 protein into single entries with the most common DNA and genes. This sample is represented by 270,000 or so distinct CDR3 sequences; just under 8% of them were singletons. The ten top clones hold more than 1% of the sample. The sample here was whole blood, taken in connection with sensitization to the hapten diphenylcyclopropenone (DPC). The receptor source for this set is a man aged 18-30 years with alopecia areata. Some clones in this sample may be carry-over from other donors' samples.

The chain employs TRBV20-1 and TRBJ2-1; 12 nucleotides match TRBD2. Trimming cost V 8 bases and J 5 bases; bases outside gene matches: 7. The CDR3 contains 14 residues. Per the germline V gene, CDR1 is DFQATT and CDR2 is SNEGSKA (reference sequence). CDR3 DNA sequence: TGCAGTTCCCCCCTAGCGGGGGGGAACAATGAGCAGTTCTTC. It specifies CSSPLAGGNNEQFF.

The chain couples TRBV7-8 to TRBJ2-1; 11 positions agree with TRBD2. The trim removed 4 bases at V and 4 bases at J, leaving 12 bases unmatched. CDR3 length: 18 amino acids. The germline V gene has CDR1 SGHVS and CDR2 FQNEAQ. CDR3 in amino acids: CASSSRVAGGPLYNEQFF. DNA of the CDR3: TGTGCCAGCAGCTCTAGGGTAGCGGGGGGGCCGCTATACAATGAGCAGTTCTTC.

J is TRBJ1-6 and V is TRBV10-3; D is uncertain. The CDR3 loop spans 14 amino acids. Germline CDR1 ENHRY, CDR2 SYGVKD. The V and J ends lost 5 bases and 10 bases respectively, with 15 bases between them. DNA of the CDR3: TGTGCCATCAGTCCGGACGGGGAATTCTCACCCCTCCACTTT. Its translation: CAISPDGEFSPLHF.

This clonotype was seen ten or more times. The gene calls are TRBV4-3 and TRBJ2-6; a weak D match, TRBD2 (5 bases). In germline, CDR1 is LGHNA, CDR2 YSLEER. CDR3 length: 16 amino acids. Trimming cost V 1 base and J 4 bases, with 11 bases left between them. CDR3 loop: CASSQGRLAGANVLTF. As DNA, the CDR3 is TGCGCCAGCAGCCAAGGACGCTTAGCGGGGGCCAACGTCCTGACTTTC.

The chain recombines TRBV18 with TRBJ2-2; 7 positions agree with TRBD1. V lost 0 bases to trimming and J lost 7 bases; unmatched junction nucleotides: 5. The CDR3 has 15 residues. Germline V lookup: CDR1 KGHSH, CDR2 LQKENI. The CDR3, as DNA: TGTGCCAGCTCACCACCGGCAGGGGGTATCGGGGAGCTGTTTTTT. This encodes CASSPPAGGIGELFF.

The chain's CDR3 is CASSQESGANSPLHF. DNA for the CDR3: TGCGCCAGCAGCCAAGAATCGGGGGCGAATTCACCCCTCCACTTT. The V gene is TRBV4-3, the J gene TRBJ1-6, with a weak D call TRBD1 (6 bases). Germline V gene data show CDR1 as LGHNA and CDR2 as YSLEER. The CDR3 loop spans 15 amino acids. V shed 0 bases and J shed 7 bases, with 10 bases lying between them.

This clonotype was detected only once. This chain joins TRBV29-1 and TRBJ2-7; a weak D match, TRBD2 (6 bases). V was clipped by 7 bases and J by 0 bases, with 16 bases between them. The CDR3 sequence is 14 residues long. Per germline, CDR1 SQVTM and CDR2 ANQGSEA. Here the CDR3 DNA reads TGCAGCGCGGGGGACGGCCGTATCTCCTACGAGCAGTACTTC. Translation: CSAGDGRISYEQYF.

This clonotype was counted only a few times. The rearrangement joins TRBV25-1 to TRBJ2-3; 12 bases map to TRBD2. J was trimmed by 6 bases and V by 6 bases; bases with no gene match: 10. Looked up from germline, CDR1 is MGHDK and CDR2 is SYGVNS. This CDR3 region has 16 residues. DNA for the CDR3: TGTGCCAGCAGCGATTTCCTAGCGGGGGGGCTCGATACGCAGTATTTT. The encoded protein is CASSDFLAGGLDTQYF.

This clonotype has just a few counts. CDR3 DNA: TGTGCCATCAGGAGACAGGCGAATGAGCAGTTCTTC. Translated, it gives CAIRRQANEQFF. V and J are TRBV10-3 and TRBJ2-1, with D possibly being TRBD1 (6 bases). V lost 6 bases and J 7 bases, leaving 10 bases between the germline ends. The CDR3 loop spans 12 amino acids. Germline V CDR1 and CDR2: ENHRY, SYGVKD.

The chain joins TRBV20-1 to TRBJ2-1; perhaps TRBD1 as D (5 bases). V lost 1 base to trimming and J lost 0 bases, with 10 bases between them. Germline-derived CDR1 and CDR2 are DFQATT and SNEGSKA (reference sequence). The CDR3 spans 15 residues. Here the CDR3 DNA reads TGCAGTGCTAGAGTGCAGGGCTTCTCCTACAATGAGCAGTTCTTC. The encoded protein is CSARVQGFSYNEQFF.

The chain carries TRBV5-1 and TRBJ2-7, with D possibly TRBD1 on 5 matching bases. The CDR3 consists of 14 residues. Trimming pared 0 bases from V and 0 bases from J, leaving 7 bases between. Germline lookup yields CDR1 SGHRS and CDR2 YFSETQ. The CDR3 is CASSLGQTSYEQYF. CDR3 nucleotide sequence: TGCGCCAGCAGCTTGGGACAGACCTCCTACGAGCAGTACTTC.

In its sample, this clonotype was seen once. This sequence joins TRBV6-5 and TRBJ2-1; a weak D match, TRBD1 (6 bases). Trimming shortened V by 6 bases and J by 0 bases, and 12 bases separated the two germline ends. The germline V gene encodes CDR1 MNHEY and CDR2 SVGAGI. This CDR3 has 15 residues. CDR3 amino acids: CASRQGISSYNEQFF. DNA for the CDR3: TGTGCCAGCAGACAGGGTATAAGCTCCTACAATGAGCAGTTCTTC.

V is TRBV28 and J is TRBJ2-1, with D unresolved. In germline, CDR1 is MDHEN, CDR2 SYDVKM. The V end lost 6 bases, the J end lost 0 bases, and 15 bases lay between the germline ends. The CDR3 sequence is 16 residues long. CDR3 DNA: TGTGCCAGCAGCACCCCAGCGTATAACTCCTACAATGAGCAGTTCTTC. Its protein is CASSTPAYNSYNEQFF.

This clonotype occurred many times. The V and J genes are TRBV4-1 and TRBJ2-3; possible D gene TRBD2, 5 bases. Trimming took 0 bases from V and 2 from J, leaving 9 bases between them. The CDR3 runs to 15 residues. Germline V gene sequence: CDR1 MGHRA, CDR2 YSYEKL. The CDR3 region is CASSQEADSTDTQYF. Here the CDR3 DNA reads TGCGCCAGCAGCCAAGAAGCGGATTCCACAGATACGCAGTATTTT.

The rearrangement links TRBV7-6 to TRBJ2-1; D remains unclear. From germline, CDR1 is SGHVS and CDR2 FNYEAQ. The CDR3 loop spans 13 amino acids. V dropped 6 bases and J dropped 4 bases, with 10 bases sitting between them. This CDR3 is CASSEVLYNEQFF. The CDR3, as DNA: TGTGCCAGCAGTGAGGTATTGTACAATGAGCAGTTCTTC.

This clonotype was recorded a few times. This chain uses TRBV10-3 with TRBJ1-2; a weak D match, TRBD1 (6 bases). The V and J ends lost 2 bases and 6 bases respectively, with 7 bases between them. The germline gives CDR1 ENHRY, CDR2 SYGVKD. The CDR3 has 12 residues. The CDR3 protein is CAISEDRNGYTF. CDR3 nucleotides: TGTGCCATCAGTGAGGACAGGAATGGCTACACCTTC.

The CDR3 DNA reads as TGTGCCATCAGTGGAGAAGGCACAGATACGCAGTATTTT. It is translated as CAISGEGTDTQYF. J is TRBJ2-3 and V is TRBV10-3, with no clear D. The CDR3 totals 13 residues. Between the trimmed V and J ends, which lost 4 bases and 1 base, there was a span of 6 bases. Germline V gives CDR1 ENHRY, CDR2 SYGVKD.

The chain links TRBV5-1 to TRBJ2-3; D perhaps matches TRBD1 (6 bases). The CDR3 is 15 residues long. CDR1 and CDR2 from the germline V gene are SGHRS and YFSETQ. Trimming left V 0 bases short and J 6 bases short, with 14 bases between. CDR3 coding DNA: TGCGCCAGCAGCTTGGTGCAGGGGACGCTGGATACGCAGTATTTT. Encoded protein: CASSLVQGTLDTQYF.

V and J are TRBV6-2 or TRBV6-3 and TRBJ2-2; D is possibly TRBD1 (5 bases). The germline V and J ends were trimmed by 6 bases and 2 bases, with 10 bases remaining between them. The CDR3 sequence is 14 residues long. Per germline, CDR1 MNHEY and CDR2 SVGEGT. The CDR3 reads CASRDTRNTGELFF. The CDR3 nucleotides read TGTGCCAGCAGGGACACAAGAAACACCGGGGAGCTGTTTTTT.

Ten or more counts support this clonotype. This chain joins TRBV29-1 and TRBJ2-7; 7 nucleotides align to TRBD1. CDR1 is SQVTM, CDR2 ANQGSEA, per germline. The CDR3 contains 14 residues. Unmatched junction bases numbered 5, after V lost 1 base and J lost 2 bases. Here the CDR3 reads CSVEAFQGAYEQYF. Written as DNA, the CDR3 is TGCAGCGTTGAAGCTTTCCAGGGGGCCTACGAGCAGTACTTC.

The chain recombines TRBV5-1 with TRBJ1-1; 8 nucleotides line up with TRBD1. V was clipped by 4 bases and J by 4 bases; unmatched bases: 6. Per the germline V gene, CDR1 is SGHRS and CDR2 is YFSETQ. The CDR3 spans 14 residues. The CDR3 coding sequence is TGCGCCAGCAGCGCCAGACAGGGGAGCACTGAAGCTTTCTTT. Protein product: CASSARQGSTEAFF.

The chain uses TRBV20-1 and TRBJ1-2, with TRBD1 identical over 8 bases. Germline-derived CDR1 and CDR2 are DFQATT and SNEGSKA (reference sequence). J lost 6 bases, V lost 6 bases, and 9 bases had no gene match. The CDR3 length is 13 residues. Here the CDR3 reads CSARSRTGNGYTF. CDR3 nucleotide sequence: TGCAGTGCCCGGTCCCGGACAGGGAATGGCTACACCTTC.

The chain employs TRBV25-1 and TRBJ2-3, with 9 bases identical to TRBD1. This CDR3 comprises 19 residues. Germline V gene data show CDR1 as MGHDK and CDR2 as SYGVNS. V shed 1 base, J shed 6 bases, and the junction held 17 bases outside the gene matches. The CDR3 DNA is TGTGCCAGCAGTGAATTAGTAGTTGTTTGGGACAGGGCCGCGGATACGCAGTATTTT. Translation: CASSELVVVWDRAADTQYF.

J is TRBJ1-1 and V is TRBV6-6, with D unresolved. The ends were cut back, 0 bases at V and 1 base at J, with 9 bases in the middle. This CDR3 comprises 15 residues. Germline V gives CDR1 MNHNY, CDR2 SVGAGI (reference sequence). The CDR3 DNA is TGTGCCAGCAGTTACTCGATTACAGCGAACACTGAAGCTTTCTTT. Encoded protein: CASSYSITANTEAFF.

The chain employs TRBV20-1 and TRBJ1-2; TRBD1 might be the D (6 bases). The CDR3 totals 13 residues. V lost 3 bases to trimming and J lost 7 bases, with 15 bases between them. CDR1 is DFQATT, CDR2 SNEGSKA, per germline (reference sequence). The CDR3 region is CSASRYRDSGYTF. CDR3 sequence (DNA): TGCAGTGCTAGTCGGTACAGGGATAGTGGCTACACCTTC.

This clonotype was seen repeatedly, ten times or more. The genes are TRBV2 and TRBJ2-7, with 7 bases aligning to TRBD1. V lost 6 bases, J lost 2 bases, and 7 bases stayed unmatched. The CDR3 runs 14 residues. The germline CDR1 and CDR2 sequences are SNHLY and FYNNEI. The CDR3 nucleotides read TGTGCCAGCAGGGGATTGACAGGGACCTACGAGCAGTACTTC. This sequence encodes CASRGLTGTYEQYF.

The chain joins TRBV10-3 to TRBJ2-1; the D gene is possibly TRBD1 (6 bases). V lost 2 bases, J lost 1 base, and 12 bases lay in between. The CDR3 loop spans 16 amino acids. The germline V gene encodes CDR1 ENHRY and CDR2 SYGVKD. CDR3 in DNA: TGTGCCATCAGTGAGAGTACAGGGCTTTCCTACAATGAGCAGTTCTTC. As protein: CAISESTGLSYNEQFF.

The rearrangement uses TRBV12-3 or TRBV12-4 and TRBJ1-1, with D possibly TRBD1 on 5 matching bases. The CDR3 length is 15 residues. V lost 7 bases and J lost 0, with 15 bases in between. The CDR3 region has the DNA TGTGCCAGCATCCCTCGTTGGGGGTTGAACACTGAAGCTTTCTTT. Translating gives CASIPRWGLNTEAFF.

The CDR3 coding sequence is TGTGCCAGCAGCTTAGTACGGGGGTCCCACACAGATACGCAGTATTTT. Encoded protein: CASSLVRGSHTDTQYF. V usage is TRBV7-8 and J usage is TRBJ2-3; a weak D match, TRBD2 (6 bases). The V gene lost 1 base and the J gene lost 2 bases, with 13 bases spanning the gap. Per germline, CDR1 SGHVS and CDR2 FQNEAQ. The CDR3 loop spans 16 amino acids. The whole variable domain, remainder taken from reference TRBV7-8 and TRBJ2-3, is GAGVSQSPRYKVAKRGQDVALRCDPISGHVSLFWYQQALGQGPEFLTYFQNEAQLDKSGLPSDRFFAERPEGSVSTLKIQRTQQEDSAVYLCASSLVRGSHTDTQYFGPGTRLTVL.

This clonotype was counted only a few times. V and J are TRBV29-1 and TRBJ2-2, with D perhaps assigned TRBD1 or TRBD2 (6 bases each). The CDR3 contains 16 residues. Germline loops: CDR1 SQVTM, CDR2 ANQGSEA. V was shortened by 4 bases and J by 0 bases, with 15 bases between the two germline ends. The CDR3 DNA is TGCAGCGTTGGCCGGGGGCTCACCGCGAACACCGGGGAGCTGTTTTTT. The encoded protein is CSVGRGLTANTGELFF.

Only a few counts were recorded for this clonotype. The V and J genes are TRBV20-1 and TRBJ1-6; D is undetermined. The V end was cut by 0 bases, the J end by 14 bases, with 14 bases between. Germline V gene sequence: CDR1 DFQATT, CDR2 SNEGSKA (reference sequence). This CDR3 region has 13 residues. The CDR3 nucleotides are TGCAGTGCTAGAGATCGGGCGCGGGCATCCCTCCACTTT. It yields the protein CSARDRARASLHF.

In its sample, this clonotype was seen many times. This chain joins TRBV6-2 or TRBV6-3 and TRBJ2-7; maybe TRBD1 (6 bases). The ends were cut back, 3 bases at V and 6 bases at J, with 12 bases in the middle. The germline gives CDR1 MNHEY, CDR2 SVGEGT. The CDR3 totals 13 residues. CDR3 sequence (DNA): TGTGCCAGCAGTTATCCAGGGGCTAGCGAGCAGTACGTC. It translates to CASSYPGASEQYV.